This passage covers 13 T cell receptor beta chains from one sample sequenced in a study of CD8+CD57+ T cells in acquired aplastic anemia. Genomic DNA acted as the template from which TCR beta VDJ combination and CDR3 sequence profiling were carried out. TCRdb fed the reads into MiXCR, producing one record per CDR3 protein. The sample consists of a few hundred thousand distinct CDR3 sequences, 65% to 80% of them appearing once. The sample comprised sorted CD4+, CD8+, or CD8+CD57+ T cells (not recorded which) from PBMCs. The receptors stem from a human donor in good health, serving as a control.

The rearrangement uses TRBV2 and TRBJ2-5; 9 bases are a match to TRBD1. This CDR3 comprises 14 residues. J was trimmed by 12 bases and V by 10 bases; bases with no gene match: 18. Germline CDR1 reads SNHLY; CDR2 reads FYNNEI. CDR3 sequence: CATRGDRDQDTKYF. The CDR3, as DNA: TGTGCCACCAGAGGGGACAGGGACCAAGACACCAAGTACTTC.

This clonotype was seen repeatedly, ten times or more. The chain is built from TRBV5-6 and TRBJ1-2; D gene uncertain. Germline CDR1 and CDR2: SGHDT and YYEEEE. The germline V and J ends were trimmed by 2 bases and 2 bases, with 10 bases remaining between them. The CDR3 extends over 14 amino acids. In DNA form, the CDR3 reads TGTGCCAGCAGCTTAGAGGCCGGGAACTATGGCTACACCTTC. Translation: CASSLEAGNYGYTF. Variable domain in full (rest from reference TRBV5-6 and TRBJ1-2): DAGVTQSPTHLIKTRGQQVTLRCSPKSGHDTVSWYQQALGQGPQFIFQYYEEEERQRGNFPDRFSGHQFPNYSSELNVNALLLGDSALYLCASSLEAGNYGYTFGSGTRLTVV.

The count of this clonotype is one. V is TRBV3-1 and J is TRBJ1-4; tentatively, D is TRBD1 (5 bases). V was clipped by 1 base and J by 4 bases, with 7 bases between them. Germline V gene lookup returns CDR1 LGHDT and CDR2 YNNKEL (reference sequence). This CDR3 is 14 amino acids long. CDR3 region: CASSQGRDNEKLFF. In nucleotides, the CDR3 is TGTGCCAGCAGCCAAGGCAGGGATAATGAAAAACTGTTTTTT.

This clonotype was observed at least ten times. It may be a read error: a sequence one base away is much more abundant. The CDR3 bases are TGTGCCAGCAGCCTCGGTTCAGGGGTCTACGTGCAGTACTTC. Residues: CASSLGSGVYVQYF. The chain links TRBV7-2 to TRBJ2-7; D is perhaps TRBD1 (6 bases). CDR3 length equals 14 residues. The germline V gene has CDR1 SGHTA and CDR2 FQGNSA.

As for this clonotype: At one boundary the junction diverges from the germline segment, which might be a read error. The V and J genes are TRBV20-1 and TRBJ1-6; 7 nucleotides agree with TRBD1. The CDR3 is made up of 16 amino acids. Germline CDR1 reads DFQATT; CDR2 reads SNEGSKA (reference sequence). The CDR3 bases are TGCAGTGCTAGAGATCGAAACAGGGGCCTTAATTCACCCCTCCGCTTT. Its protein product is CSARDRNRGLNSPLRF.

V is TRBV2 and J is TRBJ2-7; 12 nucleotides align to TRBD2. The CDR3 is 18 amino acids. V dropped 3 bases and J dropped 2; count of bases not matched to a gene: 11. From germline, CDR1 is SNHLY and CDR2 FYNNEI. The CDR3 sequence: CASSDSFFLAGGTYEQYF. The CDR3 region has the DNA TGTGCCAGCAGTGACTCCTTCTTCCTAGCGGGGGGGACCTACGAGCAGTACTTC.

The V and J genes are TRBV15 and TRBJ1-5; no firm D call. This CDR3 spans 15 amino acids. Germline loops: CDR1 LNHNV, CDR2 YYDKDF (reference sequence). V shed 6 bases and J shed 0 bases, with 12 bases lying between them. The CDR3 spells CATRGLVGSNQPQHF. In nucleotides, the CDR3 is TGTGCCACCAGAGGTCTCGTGGGTAGCAATCAGCCCCAGCATTTT. Complete variable domain (other parts from reference TRBV15 and TRBJ1-5): DAMVIQNPRYQVTQFGKPVTLSCSQTLNHNVMYWYQQKSSQAPKLLFHYYDKDFNNEADTPDNFQSRRPNTSFCFLDIRSPGLGDTAMYLCATRGLVGSNQPQHFGDGTRLSIL.

CDR3 region: CASSLPGGPAHF. The CDR3 DNA follows: TGTGCCAGCAGCTTACCTGGGGGGCCCGCGCATTTT. The chain links TRBV7-2 to TRBJ1-5; D is perhaps TRBD1 (6 bases). The CDR3 has 12 amino acids. Trimming took 2 bases from V and 15 from J, leaving 14 bases between them. Germline CDR1 is SGHTA and CDR2 is FQGNSA.

This clonotype appeared many times. The genes are TRBV7-2 and TRBJ1-2; D unresolved. The CDR3 length is 15 residues. Trimming pared 5 bases from V and 6 bases from J, leaving 19 bases between. CDR1 is SGHTA and CDR2 is FQGNSA in the germline V gene. CDR3 amino acids: CASSDTRAHSHGYTF. Written as DNA, the CDR3 is TGTGCCAGCAGCGACACTCGGGCGCACAGTCATGGCTACACCTTC.

The chain joins TRBV9 to TRBJ1-6; maybe TRBD1 (5 bases). CDR1 and CDR2 from the germline V gene are SGDLS and YYNGEE. Deletions cut 3 bases from V and 14 bases from J, with 12 bases between. This CDR3 has 12 amino acids. CDR3 sequence reads: CASSAGGGALHF. The CDR3 DNA sequence: TGTGCCAGCAGCGCTGGAGGAGGGGCCCTCCACTTT. The variable domain in full, with the rest retrieved from reference TRBV9 and TRBJ1-6, is DSGVTQTPKHLITATGQRVTLRCSPRSGDLSVYWYQQSLDQGLQFLIQYYNGEERAKGNILERFSAQQFPDLHSELNLSSLELGDSALYFCASSAGGGALHFGNGTRLTVT.

The rearrangement uses TRBV10-3 and TRBJ2-5; D may match TRBD1 or TRBD2 (6 bases each). This CDR3 is 18 amino acids long. V lost 3 bases and J 11 bases, leaving 31 bases between the germline ends. The V gene's germline CDR1 is ENHRY and CDR2 SYGVKD. The CDR3 region is CAISDPPGSTEGGEAQYF. CDR3 DNA sequence: TGTGCCATCAGTGACCCCCCGGGTTCGACCGAGGGGGGAGAGGCTCAGTACTTC.

The gene calls are TRBV2 and TRBJ2-5, with 7 nucleotides matching TRBD2. This CDR3 region has 13 residues. Trimming took 6 bases from V and 3 from J; bases not matched to a gene: 4. Germline V gives CDR1 SNHLY, CDR2 FYNNEI. CDR3 in amino acids: CASRGGGKETQYF. CDR3 in DNA: TGTGCCAGCAGGGGGGGGGGTAAAGAGACCCAGTACTTC.

About this clonotype: This CDR3 fails to terminate in the conserved phenylalanine or tryptophan, so it likely reflects a read error. No DNA is shown, since the ends of the CDR3 on it are uncertain; the CDR3 is the one TCRdb lists. The chain joins TRBV9 to TRBJ1-5. Inclusive of both ends, the CDR3 amounts to 12 amino acids. Germline CDR1 reads SGDLS; CDR2 reads YYNGEE. The CDR3 sequence: CASSLPEGPQQS.